These 17 T cell receptor beta chains were sequenced from one sample in a study of tumor and adjacent non-tumor tissue in lung cancer. TCRbeta libraries were built with three rounds of nested PCR, modified from ARM-PCR. TCRdb reanalysed the multiplex PCR reads using MiXCR and keeps one entry per CDR3 protein. This table has 71,000 or so distinct CDR3 sequences, roughly 80% appearing once. RNA was extracted from bulk tissue without any cell sorting. The source material was lung tumor tissue. These receptors came from a woman aged 50 to 60 with non-small cell lung cancer.

To note about this clonotype: One end of the junction is discordant with germline, which a read error may explain. The chain carries TRBV28 and TRBJ2-3, with D maybe TRBD2 (6 bases). The germline CDR1 and CDR2 sequences are MDHEN and SYDVKM. CDR3 length: 16 residues. CDR3 bases: TGTGCCAGCACAAGCTTCAACGGGAGAGGCACACATACGCAGTATTTT. Its protein product is CASTSFNGRGTHTQYF.

The chain has TRBV28 and TRBJ1-1; the D is unclear. V was trimmed by 2 bases and J by 11 bases, leaving 21 bases between them. Germline loops: CDR1 MDHEN, CDR2 SYDVKM. CDR3 length: 15 amino acids. This chain's CDR3 is CASSLIGDRHIRAFF. The CDR3 nucleotides read TGTGCCAGCAGTTTAATCGGGGATAGGCACATCAGGGCTTTCTTT.

To note about this clonotype: The junction and the germline gene differ at one end; a read error may be behind it. V usage is TRBV29-1 and J usage is TRBJ1-5, with a tentative D call TRBD1 (5 bases). The CDR3 has 15 residues. The germline CDR1 and CDR2 sequences are SQVTM and ANQGSEA. The CDR3: CSVVLTGNSIQPQHF. The CDR3 coding sequence is TGCAGCGTAGTTTTAACAGGAAATAGCATTCAGCCCCAGCATTTT.

As concerns this clonotype: One end of the junction varies from germline; a read error may be responsible. The V call is TRBV4-3, the J call TRBJ2-1; D unresolved. The CDR3 has 15 amino acids. Germline V gene lookup returns CDR1 LGHNA and CDR2 YSLEER. CDR3 bases: TGCGCCAGCAACCAAGAGCTAGTCATCAACAATGAGCAGTCCTTC. It codes for CASNQELVINNEQSF.

Concerning this clonotype itself: This may be a read error: a much more frequent sequence differs by one nucleotide. The rearrangement links TRBV6-2 or TRBV6-3 to TRBJ2-1, with no clear D. The germline gives CDR1 MNHEY, CDR2 SVGEGT. The CDR3 length is 16 residues. The CDR3 sequence is CASSRAEPSSYNERFF. Written as DNA, the CDR3 is TGTGCCAGCAGCCGTGCGGAGCCGAGCTCCTACAATGAGCGGTTCTTC.

V and J are TRBV24-1 and TRBJ2-1; possible D gene TRBD2, 5 bases. CDR1 and CDR2 (germline): KGHDR, SFDVKD. The CDR3 runs to 16 residues. V lost 6 bases and J lost 1, with 15 bases in between. The CDR3: CATSNSSSGSYNEQFF. As DNA, the CDR3 is TGTGCCACCAGTAATTCCAGCAGCGGATCCTACAATGAGCAGTTCTTC.

The J gene is TRBJ2-7, the V gene TRBV11-2, with D possibly matching TRBD1 (6 bases). Trimming took 11 bases from V and 3 from J, leaving 23 bases between them. CDR1 is SGHAT, CDR2 FQNNGV, per germline. The CDR3 sequence is 15 residues long. CDR3 in amino acids: CAGNLGTGTRYEQYF. The CDR3 DNA follows: TGTGCCGGCAACTTAGGGACCGGGACACGCTACGAGCAGTACTTC. The full variable domain, completed using reference TRBV11-2 and TRBJ2-7, is EAGVAQSPRYKIIEKRQSVAFWCNPISGHATLYWYQQILGQGPKLLIQFQNNGVVDDSQLPKDRFSAERLKGVDSTLKIQPAKLEDSAVYLCAGNLGTGTRYEQYFGPGTRLTVT.

About this clonotype itself: Because it lacks the conserved phenylalanine or tryptophan at the end, this CDR3 is likely a read error. The chain joins TRBV30 to TRBJ2-6; maybe TRBD1 (6 bases). In germline, CDR1 is GTSNPN, CDR2 SVGIG (reference sequence). This CDR3 is 14 amino acids long. The CDR3 here is CAWRRGGGANILTL. The CDR3 DNA sequence: TGTGCCTGGCGTAGAGGGGGTGGGGCCAACATCCTGACTTTA.

The chain employs TRBV4-3 and TRBJ1-4, with D unresolved. V was clipped by 4 bases and J by 8 bases, with 14 bases between them. The CDR3 consists of 14 residues. Per the germline V gene, CDR1 is LGHNA and CDR2 is YSLEER. The CDR3 DNA follows: TGCGCCAGCAGCCGAAATCCGAGGGAGGAAAAACTGTTTTTT. This encodes CASSRNPREEKLFF.

As concerns this clonotype: A much larger clonotype is one base distant, so this may be a read error. The chain couples TRBV7-9 to TRBJ2-7, with D perhaps TRBD2 (6 bases). The CDR3 is 13 residues long. Trimming shortened V by 2 bases and J by 13 bases, and 18 bases separated the two germline ends. The germline gives CDR1 SEHNR, CDR2 FQNEAQ (reference sequence). The CDR3 here is CASSLMEGNRDYF. The CDR3 DNA is TGTGCCAGCAGCTTAATGGAGGGGAATCGGGACTACTTC. The full variable domain, its missing parts supplied by reference TRBV7-9 and TRBJ2-7, is DTGVSQNPRHKITKRGQNVTFRCDPISEHNRLYWYRQTLGQGPEFLTYFQNEAQLEKSRLLSDRFSAERPKGSFSTLEIQRTEQGDSAMYLCASSLMEGNRDYFGPGTRLTVT.

In regard to this clonotype: As the CDR3 is not closed by the conserved phenylalanine or tryptophan, this likely results from a read error. It is unclear where the CDR3 begins or ends on the DNA, so no DNA is shown, and the CDR3 is as TCRdb lists it. This CDR3 reads CASRGPNTEAYS. V usage is TRBV10-2 and J usage is TRBJ1-1. Germline values: CDR1 WSHSY, CDR2 SAAADI. Including both end residues, the CDR3 is 12 amino acids long.

DNA for the CDR3: TGCAGTGCTCTTCCGGGATACACTGGTACGCAGTATTTT. It codes for CSALPGYTGTQYF. The chain joins TRBV20-1 to TRBJ2-3; possibly TRBD2 for D (5 bases). CDR1 and CDR2 (germline): DFQATT, SNEGSKA (reference sequence). This CDR3 region has 13 residues. V was pared by 5 bases and J by 8 bases, with 17 bases between.

The rearrangement uses TRBV20-1 and TRBJ2-7, with 13 bases fitting TRBD2. Germline CDR1 DFQATT, CDR2 SNEGSKA (reference sequence). This CDR3 region has 15 residues. In nucleotides, the CDR3 is TGCATTGTTAGGAAGGGGGGGACTAGCGGGAACGAGCAGTACTTC. Translated, it gives CIVRKGGTSGNEQYF.

Turning to this clonotype: Given a much more abundant clone one base away, this may be a read error. The chain uses TRBV5-1 and TRBJ1-1, with 7 bases that match TRBD1. The CDR3 consists of 12 residues. Germline V gene lookup returns CDR1 SGHRS and CDR2 YFSETQ. The V and J ends lost 4 bases and 7 bases, in that order; junction bases with no gene match: 4. The CDR3 coding sequence is TGCGCCAGCAGCCGGGACAGCAGTGAAGCTTTCTTT. Residues: CASSRDSSEAFF.

The CDR3 DNA sequence: TGTGCCAGCAGCTTAAATGTAGTGGGAGTTACAGATATACAGTATTTT. Translated, it gives CASSLNVVGVTDIQYF. The genes are TRBV7-8 and TRBJ2-3; D is perhaps TRBD2 (5 bases). The germline CDR1 and CDR2 sequences are SGHVS and FQNEAQ. This CDR3 is 16 amino acids long. Trimming left V 2 bases short and J 12 bases short, with 24 bases between.

In the case of this clonotype: The CDR3 ends on some other residue instead of the conserved phenylalanine or tryptophan, so this is likely a read error. The chain links TRBV4-1 to TRBJ2-4; possibly TRBD1 or TRBD2 for D (6 bases each). This CDR3 has 15 amino acids. Germline values: CDR1 MGHRA, CDR2 YSYEKL. CDR3 in amino acids: CASSPSWGARNIQYL. The CDR3 DNA sequence: TGCGCCAGCAGCCCGTCGTGGGGGGCCAGAAACATTCAGTACTTA.

As for this clonotype: At one of its ends the junction is not consistent with the germline gene, which may arise from a read error. V is TRBV4-2 and J is TRBJ2-1, with unresolved D. CDR1 and CDR2 from the germline V gene are LGHNA and YNFKEQ. The CDR3 contains 15 residues. The CDR3 DNA sequence: TGTGCCAGCAGCCCACCCACTACGTGGTACAATGATCAGTTCTTC. Encoded protein: CASSPPTTWYNDQFF.